These T cell receptor beta chains were read from a single sample in a study of CD8+ T cells in alopecia areata. Sequencing used immunoSEQ multiplex PCR; TCRdb keeps in-frame clones, though not all of them. The sample lists 210,000 or so clones, more than 60% occurring once. Sequences were derived from CD4+ T cells sorted from blood, sampled around week 42, from a patient treated with tofacitinib. All receptors derive from a human donor with alopecia areata. CDR3s include the opening cysteine and the closing phenylalanine or tryptophan. Fields, in order: V gene, J gene, D gene, clone size, CDR3 DNA, CDR3 protein. D genes are given only for firm matches. Expanded clones get a size class; other rows say once, few or many, or leave the size out.

>TRBV2|TRBJ2-3|.|.
TGTGCCAGTACGACTCTCGATACGCAGTATTTT
CASTTLDTQYF
>TRBV30|TRBJ1-2|.|.
TGTGCCTGGAGTGTACTGGGTGCCTATGGCTACACCTTC
CAWSVLGAYGYTF
>TRBV30|TRBJ2-3|.|.
TGTGCCTGGAGTCCTTCCACACTAGGAGATACGCAGTATTTT
CAWSPSTLGDTQYF
>TRBV10-3|TRBJ1-1|.|.
TGTGCCATCAGGGCCCAGGAGGGGACTGAAGCTTTCTTT
CAIRAQEGTEAFF
>TRBV10-2|TRBJ2-3|.|.
TGCGCCAGCAAGATCACAGATACGCAGTATTTT
CASKITDTQYF
>TRBV25-1|TRBJ2-7|.|.
TGTGCCAGTGGAAGGTACTCCTACGAGCAGTACTTC
CASGRYSYEQYF
>TRBV5-6|TRBJ2-1|TRBD1|few
TGTGCCAGCAGCTTGGCGTATGGACAGGGTGGTAATGAGCAGTTCTTC
CASSLAYGQGGNEQFF
>TRBV25-1|TRBJ2-3|.|few
TGTGCCAGCAGCCCGAGCACAGATACGCAGTATTTT
CASSPSTDTQYF
>TRBV4-1|TRBJ1-6|.|.
TGCGCCAGCAGCCCAAGTTTCAGCTCCTATAATTCACCCCTCCACTTT
CASSPSFSSYNSPLHF
>TRBV7-9|TRBJ1-4|.|.
TGTGCCAGCAGTTTACTAACGCCCAATGAAAAACTGTTTTTT
CASSLLTPNEKLFF
>TRBV30|TRBJ2-5|.|.
TGTGCCTGGAAGGGGGGTGGGAAGGAGACCCAGTACTTC
CAWKGGGKETQYF
>TRBV27|TRBJ1-2|TRBD1|few
TGTGCCAGCAGTTTATTACAGGGGAACTATGGCTACACCTTC
CASSLLQGNYGYTF
>TRBV29-1|TRBJ1-2|.|.
TGCAGCGTTGAAAGACAAGGGTTTAGGGGCTACACCTTC
CSVERQGFRGYTF
>TRBV7-2|TRBJ1-2|.|.
TGTGCCAGCAGCTTAACGGCATCGGCAGTTGGCTACACCTTC
CASSLTASAVGYTF
>TRBV15|TRBJ1-4|.|.
TGTGCCACCAGCAGAAGGGAAGAAAAACTGTTTTTT
CATSRREEKLFF
>TRBV28|TRBJ1-2|.|.
TGTGCCAGCGGGACAAAGTATGGCTACACCTTC
CASGTKYGYTF
>TRBV11-2|TRBJ2-4|.|few
TGTGCCAGCAGCTTAGGATCTTATTGGGGACCGATAGCCAAAAACATTCAGTACTTC
CASSLGSYWGPIAKNIQYF
>TRBV5-6|TRBJ2-2|TRBD1|few
TGTGCCAGCAGCAAAACTGACAGGGTCGGGGAGCTGTTTTTT
CASSKTDRVGELFF
>TRBV4-3|TRBJ1-4|TRBD1|.
TGCGCCAGCAGCTTTAGGACAGGGGACAATGAAAAACTGTTTTTT
CASSFRTGDNEKLFF
>TRBV29-1|TRBJ2-4|.|few
TGCAGCGTGGGGGCCCGGAACATTCAGTACTTC
CSVGARNIQYF
>TRBV10-3|TRBJ2-3|.|.
TGTGCCATCAGCCTCCGGGCCCAAGGGAGCGCAGATACGCAGTATTTT
CAISLRAQGSADTQYF
>TRBV30|TRBJ1-2|.|.
TGTGCCTGGAGCAAAACCCGAGAAGGCGGCTACACCTTC
CAWSKTREGGYTF
>TRBV4-3|TRBJ1-2|.|once
TGCGCCAGCAGCCAAGACTCAGGGCCCTATGGCTACACCTTC
CASSQDSGPYGYTF
>TRBV4-3|TRBJ1-2|.|few
TGCGCCAGCAGCCAGGACATGATTGGTGGCTACACCTTC
CASSQDMIGGYTF
>TRBV30|TRBJ1-2|.|.
TGTGCCTGGAGGCAGAATTATTATGGCTACACCTTC
CAWRQNYYGYTF
>TRBV5-1|TRBJ2-1|.|.
TGCGCCAGCAGAAATATCCCCTATGAGCAGTTCTTC
CASRNIPYEQFF
>TRBV27|TRBJ1-5|.|.
TGTGCCAGCAGTTTCAGGGAAGGACCCCAGCATTTT
CASSFREGPQHF
>TRBV6-6|TRBJ2-5|.|.
TGTGCCAGCAGTTACCCGGGACACCAGGCAGAGACCCAGTACTTC
CASSYPGHQAETQYF